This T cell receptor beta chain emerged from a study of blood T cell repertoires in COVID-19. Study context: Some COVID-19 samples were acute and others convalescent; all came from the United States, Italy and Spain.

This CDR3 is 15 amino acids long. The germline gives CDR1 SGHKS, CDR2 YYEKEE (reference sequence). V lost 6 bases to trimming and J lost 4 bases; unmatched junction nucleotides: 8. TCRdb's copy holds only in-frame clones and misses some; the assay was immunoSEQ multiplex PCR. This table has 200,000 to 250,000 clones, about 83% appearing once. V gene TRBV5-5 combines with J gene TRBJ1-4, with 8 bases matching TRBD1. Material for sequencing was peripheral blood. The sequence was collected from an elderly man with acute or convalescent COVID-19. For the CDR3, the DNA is TGTGCCAGCATCCAGGAGACAGGGGTTAATGAAAAACTGTTTTTT. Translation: CASIQETGVNEKLFF. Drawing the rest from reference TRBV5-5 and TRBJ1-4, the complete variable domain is DAGVTQSPTHLIKTRGQQVTLRCSPISGHKSVSWYQQVLGQGPQFIFQYYEKEERGRGNFPDRFSARQFPNYSSELNVNALLLGDSALYLCASIQETGVNEKLFFGSGTQLSVL.